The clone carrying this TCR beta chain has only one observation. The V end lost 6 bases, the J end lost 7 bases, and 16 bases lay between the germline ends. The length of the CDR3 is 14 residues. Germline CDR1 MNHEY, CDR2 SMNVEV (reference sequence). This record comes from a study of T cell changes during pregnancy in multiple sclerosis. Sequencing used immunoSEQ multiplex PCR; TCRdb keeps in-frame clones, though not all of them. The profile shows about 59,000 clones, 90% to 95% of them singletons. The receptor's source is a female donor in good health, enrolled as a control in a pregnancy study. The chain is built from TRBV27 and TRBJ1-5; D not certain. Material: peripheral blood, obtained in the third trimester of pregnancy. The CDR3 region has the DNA TGTGCCAGCAGCCCGAGGGTAAGCCGGCAGCCCCAGCATTTT. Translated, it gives CASSPRVSRQPQHF.